These 31 T cell receptor beta chains share one sample of origin, sequenced in a study of blood T cell repertoires in COVID-19. Method: immunoSEQ multiplex PCR; TCRdb's copy keeps in-frame clones and lacks some. The sample has about 100,000 clones, approximately 80% seen once. Sequencing was done on a sample of peripheral blood. These receptors originate from a man in his 70s with active or convalescent COVID-19.

This clone is a singleton in its sample. J is TRBJ2-7 and V is TRBV5-1; TRBD1 matches 9 bases. The germline CDR1 and CDR2 sequences are SGHRS and YFSETQ. The CDR3 totals 13 residues. V dropped 3 bases and J dropped 4; count of bases not matched to a gene: 2. The CDR3 is CASSWDREYEQYF. The DNA for the CDR3 is TGCGCCAGCAGCTGGGACAGGGAGTACGAGCAGTACTTC.

This chain joins TRBV24-1 and TRBJ2-5; 8 nucleotides line up with TRBD1. Looked up from germline, CDR1 is KGHDR and CDR2 is SFDVKD. V lost 3 bases, J lost 5 bases, and 7 bases stayed unmatched. The CDR3 is made up of 15 amino acids. CDR3 sequence: CATSDRTGLRETQYF. The CDR3 coding sequence is TGTGCCACCAGTGATCGGACAGGGTTACGGGAGACCCAGTACTTC.

The genes are TRBV30 and TRBJ1-2; maybe TRBD1 (5 bases). V was trimmed by 4 bases and J by 2 bases, leaving 20 bases between them. The V gene's germline CDR1 is GTSNPN and CDR2 SVGIG (reference sequence). The CDR3 runs to 16 residues. The CDR3 DNA reads TGTGCCTGGATCCAATCTTCGGGACTCGAGAACTATGGCTACACCTTC. This codes for CAWIQSSGLENYGYTF.

The chain has TRBV4-1 and TRBJ2-2, with 11 bases that match TRBD2. The CDR3 runs 16 residues. Germline V gene data show CDR1 as MGHRA and CDR2 as YSYEKL. J was trimmed by 4 bases and V by 9 bases; bases with no gene match: 10. The CDR3 reads CASSLAGAPRTGELFF. CDR3 in DNA: TGCGCCAGTTCACTAGCGGGGGCCCCTCGCACCGGGGAGCTGTTTTTT.

The chain links TRBV28 to TRBJ1-2, with D perhaps TRBD1 (5 bases). CDR1 and CDR2 from the germline V gene are MDHEN and SYDVKM. V was cut by 4 bases and J by 8 bases, with 11 bases left in between. The CDR3 spans 12 residues. The CDR3 DNA reads as TGTGCCAGCAGTTGGGGCACTTCAGGCTACACCTTC. This gives the protein CASSWGTSGYTF.

The J gene is TRBJ2-3, the V gene TRBV5-6, with a tentative D call TRBD2 (5 bases). Germline CDR1 is SGHDT and CDR2 is YYEEEE. The CDR3 has 15 residues. V lost 1 base, J lost 4 bases, and 13 bases lay in between. The CDR3 DNA is TGTGCCAGCAGCTTGAGACCCGACGGGGCAGATACGCAGTATTTT. Protein sequence: CASSLRPDGADTQYF.

The rearrangement joins TRBV25-1 to TRBJ1-6, with D possibly being TRBD1 (6 bases). V was trimmed by 7 bases and J by 9 bases, leaving 16 bases between them. Looked up from germline, CDR1 is MGHDK and CDR2 is SYGVNS. This CDR3 spans 14 amino acids. CDR3 protein: CASTEGQGSSPLHF. In DNA, the CDR3 is TGTGCCAGCACCGAGGGGCAGGGGAGTTCACCCCTCCACTTT.

A few counts support this clone. The chain combines TRBV5-1 with TRBJ2-5; 9 bases are a match to TRBD2. CDR3 size: 17 residues. Trimming removed 0 bases from V and 9 bases from J; junction bases left unmatched: 15. The germline V gene has CDR1 SGHRS and CDR2 YFSETQ. CDR3 bases: TGCGCCAGCAGCTTGGACCAGAGCGGGAGGATTAATAGGCCCCAGTACTTC. Translated: CASSLDQSGRINRPQYF.

The chain recombines TRBV28 with TRBJ2-1; D unclear. Germline lookup yields CDR1 MDHEN and CDR2 SYDVKM. The CDR3 contains 17 residues. Trimming stripped 8 bases from V and 2 bases from J, with 22 bases between. The CDR3 spells CASSPRVVVPAYNEQFF. The CDR3, as DNA: TGTGCCAGCTCACCTCGCGTCGTGGTACCGGCCTACAATGAGCAGTTCTTC.

The CDR3 nucleotides read TGTGCCAGCAGTGAACTAGCGGGAGGGCAAGAGACCCAGTACTTC. This gives the protein CASSELAGGQETQYF. This chain connects TRBV6-1 to TRBJ2-5; 12 bases agree with TRBD2. Germline assignment: CDR1 MNHNS and CDR2 SASEGT. With 2 bases clipped from V and 2 bases from J, the junction kept 0 bases outside the gene matches. CDR3 length equals 15 residues.

This chain uses TRBV9 with TRBJ2-3; 8 bases align to TRBD2. Germline CDR1 reads SGDLS; CDR2 reads YYNGEE. The CDR3 consists of 16 residues. The V segment lost 3 bases and the J segment 3 bases; nucleotides outside the gene matches: 9. Here the CDR3 DNA reads TGTGCCAGCAGCGCCCCCGGGGGGGCAGGTACAGATACGCAGTATTTT. It translates to CASSAPGGAGTDTQYF.

V and J are TRBV9 and TRBJ2-3; 13 positions match TRBD2. The CDR3 totals 19 residues. V trimming: 3 bases; J trimming: 2 bases; junction bases outside the gene matches: 12. The germline V gene encodes CDR1 SGDLS and CDR2 YYNGEE. The CDR3 region is CASSATSGRLTGATDTQYF. The CDR3 nucleotides read TGTGCCAGCAGCGCGACTAGCGGGAGGCTGACTGGGGCCACAGATACGCAGTATTTT.

This clone was seen a handful of times. The chain links TRBV9 to TRBJ1-4; a possible D gene is TRBD1 (5 bases). Germline V gene sequence: CDR1 SGDLS, CDR2 YYNGEE. CDR3 length: 15 residues. V gave up 3 bases and J gave up 4 bases, with 13 bases separating them. Written as DNA, the CDR3 is TGTGCCAGCAGCGCTAGGGGCAGGCATAATGAAAAACTGTTTTTT. Translation: CASSARGRHNEKLFF. Based on the CDR3 plus reference TRBV9 and TRBJ1-4, the full variable domain is DSGVTQTPKHLITATGQRVTLRCSPRSGDLSVYWYQQSLDQGLQFLIQYYNGEERAKGNILERFSAQQFPDLHSELNLSSLELGDSALYFCASSARGRHNEKLFFGSGTQLSVL.

In DNA, the CDR3 is TGTGCCAGCAGCTCCACCGGGACTAGCGGGGGGCGGGGCACCGGGGAGCTGTTTTTT. Translation: CASSSTGTSGGRGTGELFF. V usage is TRBV5-4 and J usage is TRBJ2-2; 15 bases line up with TRBD2. Germline values: CDR1 SGHNT, CDR2 YYREEE (reference sequence). With V trimmed by 3 bases and J by 4 bases, 10 bases remained unmatched. The CDR3 runs to 19 residues. Full variable domain (missing parts from reference TRBV5-4 and TRBJ2-2): ETGVTQSPTHLIKTRGQQVTLRCSSQSGHNTVSWYQQALGQGPQFIFQYYREEENGRGNFPPRFSGLQFPNYSSELNVNALELDDSALYLCASSSTGTSGGRGTGELFFGEGSRLTVL.

This clone was counted ten times or more. CDR3 protein: CASSEDRGYEQYF. CDR3 DNA: TGCGCCAGCAGCGAGGACAGGGGCTACGAGCAGTACTTC. The rearrangement uses TRBV4-1 and TRBJ2-7, with 9 nucleotides matching TRBD1. Germline V gene sequence: CDR1 MGHRA, CDR2 YSYEKL. This CDR3 is 13 amino acids long. With 5 bases clipped from V and 3 bases from J, the junction kept 2 bases outside the gene matches.

This clone was seen ten or more times. This sequence joins TRBV13 and TRBJ2-6; 11 positions agree with TRBD1. The CDR3 contains 19 residues. From germline, CDR1 is PRHDT and CDR2 FYEKMQ (reference sequence). The V and J ends lost 2 bases and 0 bases, in that order; junction bases with no gene match: 6. The CDR3 DNA reads TGTGCCAGCAGCTTAAGTGGGACAGGGGGGGTCTCTGGGGCCAACGTCCTGACTTTC. Its protein product is CASSLSGTGGVSGANVLTF.

Note on this clone: The junction departs from germline at one end; a sequencing error may be responsible. For the CDR3, the DNA is TGTGCCAACAGCCAAGGAGGAGTCTCTAATTCACCCCTCCACTTT. Translated: CANSQGGVSNSPLHF. The chain uses TRBV3-1 (or the pseudogene TRBV3-2) and TRBJ1-6; D remains ambiguous. Germline values: CDR1 LGHDT, CDR2 YNNKEL (reference sequence). The CDR3 has 15 residues.

The chain recombines TRBV15 with TRBJ1-1; the D is unclear. The CDR3 length is 11 residues. The V gene's germline CDR1 is LNHNV and CDR2 YYDKDF (reference sequence). Trimming shortened V by 0 bases and J by 8 bases, and 4 bases separated the two germline ends. This CDR3 is CATSRDREAFF. The CDR3 nucleotides read TGTGCCACCAGCAGAGACAGGGAAGCTTTCTTT.

The sample holds many counts of this clone. The chain recombines TRBV18 with TRBJ2-3, with D maybe TRBD1 (5 bases). This CDR3 spans 16 amino acids. The V end was cut by 6 bases, the J end by 0 bases, with 16 bases between. Germline CDR1 and CDR2: KGHSH and LQKENI. CDR3 bases: TGTGCCAGCTCCAGTCGTGGGCAGGGAAGCACAGATACGCAGTATTTT. It codes for CASSSRGQGSTDTQYF.

The V and J genes are TRBV9 and TRBJ1-4; TRBD1 matches 7 bases. Germline-derived CDR1 and CDR2 are SGDLS and YYNGEE. Unmatched junction bases numbered 5, after V lost 0 bases and J lost 6 bases. This CDR3 region has 15 residues. CDR3 sequence reads: CASSVGGQNYEKLFF. The CDR3, as DNA: TGTGCCAGCAGCGTAGGGGGACAGAACTATGAAAAACTGTTTTTT.

In DNA form, the CDR3 reads TGTGCCAGCAGCTTAGCGGGAGTCCCTTCCTACGAGCAGTACTTC. This sequence encodes CASSLAGVPSYEQYF. The chain uses TRBV7-2 and TRBJ2-7, with a weak D call TRBD2 (5 bases). V was trimmed by 0 bases and J by 1 base, leaving 10 bases between them. The CDR3 extends over 15 amino acids. Germline assignment: CDR1 SGHTA and CDR2 FQGNSA.

The chain recombines TRBV10-1 with TRBJ2-3, with 7 nucleotides matching TRBD2. This CDR3 region has 16 residues. The germline V gene encodes CDR1 WNHNN and CDR2 SYGVQD (reference sequence). V shed 0 bases and J 2 bases; nucleotides not matched to a gene: 5. The CDR3 bases are TGCGCCAGCAGTGAGTCGGGGCGGGGGAACACAGATACGCAGTATTTT. It yields the protein CASSESGRGNTDTQYF.

This chain links TRBV28 with TRBJ2-1, with 8 bases identical to TRBD1. The CDR3 contains 12 residues. Germline V gene data show CDR1 as MDHEN and CDR2 as SYDVKM. The V segment lost 7 bases and the J segment 7 bases; nucleotides outside the gene matches: 3. CDR3 residues: CASTDRDNEQFF. CDR3 sequence (DNA): TGTGCCAGCACGGACAGGGATAATGAGCAGTTCTTC.

The genes are TRBV4-1 and TRBJ2-7; 12 bases align to TRBD2. V shed 4 bases, J shed 2 bases, and the junction held 12 bases outside the gene matches. This CDR3 is built from 18 residues. The germline V gene has CDR1 MGHRA and CDR2 YSYEKL. CDR3 loop: CASSRSGTSGSFAYEQYF. CDR3 DNA: TGCGCCAGCAGCCGATCTGGGACTAGCGGGTCCTTTGCCTACGAGCAGTACTTC.

The gene calls are TRBV11-2 and TRBJ1-6, with 8 bases aligning to TRBD1. CDR3 size: 18 residues. Unmatched junction bases numbered 13, after V lost 2 bases and J lost 7 bases. Germline CDR1 SGHAT, CDR2 FQNNGV. CDR3 DNA sequence: TGTGCCAGCAGCTTATCTTCCGACAGGGGATTGGTGAATTCACCCCTCCACTTT. This encodes CASSLSSDRGLVNSPLHF.

The rearrangement uses TRBV6-5 and TRBJ1-2, with TRBD1 identical over 11 bases. The V gene end was trimmed by 9 bases and the J gene end by 7 bases; junction bases not matched to a gene: 7. CDR1 is MNHEY and CDR2 is SVGAGI in the germline V gene. This CDR3 region has 13 residues. The CDR3 loop reads CASAGTGGGGYTF. The CDR3 DNA follows: TGTGCCAGTGCCGGGACAGGGGGGGGTGGCTACACCTTC.

This chain links TRBV5-1 with TRBJ2-7; 14 bases are shared with TRBD2. The CDR3 covers 14 residues. The V gene's germline CDR1 is SGHRS and CDR2 YFSETQ. The ends lost 5 bases at V and 6 bases at J; junction bases unmatched: 4. The CDR3 bases are TGCGCCAGCAGGAGACTAGCGGGAGGGGGCGAGCAGTACTTC. Residues: CASRRLAGGGEQYF.

The rearrangement uses TRBV10-3 and TRBJ2-3; 15 bases match TRBD2. The germline gives CDR1 ENHRY, CDR2 SYGVKD. This CDR3 is built from 16 residues. J was trimmed by 7 bases and V by 5 bases; bases with no gene match: 7. In DNA form, the CDR3 reads TGTGCCATCAGTTCCGGGACTAGCGGGAGGATGAATACGCAGTATTTT. Protein: CAISSGTSGRMNTQYF.

The V call is TRBV9, the J call TRBJ2-2, with unresolved D. V shed 4 bases and J shed 7 bases, with 14 bases lying between them. The CDR3 has 14 amino acids. Germline CDR1 is SGDLS and CDR2 is YYNGEE. DNA for the CDR3: TGTGCCAGCAGCTCCTACCACGCGGACGGGGAGCTGTTTTTT. The encoded protein is CASSSYHADGELFF.

The V call is TRBV20-1, the J call TRBJ1-2; D is unclear. V was clipped by 3 bases and J by 2 bases, with 10 bases between them. CDR1 is DFQATT, CDR2 SNEGSKA, per germline (reference sequence). This CDR3 has 13 residues. CDR3 in DNA: TGCAGTGCTAGTCCCCGGAGCAACTATGGCTACACCTTC. Amino acid sequence: CSASPRSNYGYTF.

DNA for the CDR3: TGTGCTAGTGGTTCCGGTCCGGGGGGGCAGGAGACCCAGTACTTC. Its translation is CASGSGPGGQETQYF. The chain recombines TRBV12-5 with TRBJ2-5; 8 bases line up with TRBD2. The CDR3 has 15 amino acids. With 4 bases clipped from V and 5 bases from J, the junction kept 9 bases outside the gene matches. CDR1 and CDR2 (germline): LGHNT, FRNRAP.